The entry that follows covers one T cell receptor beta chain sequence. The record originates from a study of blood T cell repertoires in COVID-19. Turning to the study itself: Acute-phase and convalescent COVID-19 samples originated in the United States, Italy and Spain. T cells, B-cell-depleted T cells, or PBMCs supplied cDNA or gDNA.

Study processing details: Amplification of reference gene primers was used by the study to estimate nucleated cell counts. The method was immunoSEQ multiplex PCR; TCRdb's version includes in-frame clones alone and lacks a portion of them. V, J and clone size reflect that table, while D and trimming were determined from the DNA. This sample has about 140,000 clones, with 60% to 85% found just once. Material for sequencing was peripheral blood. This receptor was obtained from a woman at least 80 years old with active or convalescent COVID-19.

CDR3 amino acids: CASTRDRNEKLFF. The CDR3 region has the DNA TGTGCCAGCACCCGGGACAGAAATGAAAAACTGTTTTTT. V and J are TRBV2 and TRBJ1-4; 7 bases are a match to TRBD1. The CDR3 has 13 residues. Germline CDR1 and CDR2: SNHLY and FYNNEI. V was clipped by 7 bases and J by 5 bases; unmatched bases: 4.